This T cell receptor (beta chain) was sequenced for a study of regulatory T cells in long-lasting Graves disease. Assembly of TCR beta libraries relied on iRepertoire HTBI primers together with Arm-PCR of CDR3 regions. Each CDR3 protein is one row after TCRdb ran MiXCR on the multiplex PCR reads. The sample has about 290,000 distinct CDR3 sequences, roughly a fifth seen once; the top ten hold approximately 53%. Germline assignment: CDR1 DFQATT and CDR2 SNEGSKA (reference sequence). Between the trimmed V and J ends, which lost 0 bases and 4 bases, there was a span of 15 bases. This CDR3 spans 15 amino acids. Time point defined: persistent/refractory GD, antithyroid drugs over 5 years with positive TRAb. Generation of the TCR library employed RNA extracted from PBMCs.

Material: peripheral blood mononuclear cells (PBMCs), obtained when the disease was refractory, from a patient treated with antithyroid drugs. V usage is TRBV20-1 and J usage is TRBJ1-2, with D perhaps TRBD1 (6 bases). The TCR comes from a female donor with Graves disease. The CDR3 nucleotides are TGCAGTGCTAGAGATCCCCGGACAGCAATCTATGGCTACACCTTC. Translating it yields CSARDPRTAIYGYTF.